One and the same sample provided the 8 T cell receptor beta chains below, sequenced in a study of CD8 T cells in Susac syndrome. Random hexamers primed reverse transcription of about 0.5 to 1 ug RNA. TCRdb processed the immunoSEQ multiplex PCR reads anew with MiXCR; each CDR3 protein has one entry. Counted here are fewer than 200,000 distinct CDR3 sequences, just under 95% occurring once; the ten biggest clones make up 0.085% to 0.12%. The sample comprised CD4+ T cells from PBMCs. The receptor set was obtained from a human donor in good health.

The chain couples TRBV12-3 or TRBV12-4 to TRBJ2-7; TRBD1 aligns across 11 bases. There are 14 residues in the CDR3. V trimming: 6 bases; J trimming: 7 bases; junction bases outside the gene matches: 8. CDR3 region: CASRGQGARGEQYF. The CDR3 nucleotides read TGTGCCAGCAGAGGACAGGGGGCGAGGGGGGAGCAGTACTTC.

This chain connects TRBV6-5 to TRBJ1-2, with D unresolved. CDR1 and CDR2 from the germline V gene are MNHEY and SVGAGI. This CDR3 is built from 15 residues. The ends were cut back, 4 bases at V and 4 bases at J, with 16 bases in the middle. CDR3 nucleotides: TGTGCCAGCAGTTCCCCGGCGGAAGTTAGCTATGGCTACACCTTC. Its translation is CASSSPAEVSYGYTF.

This clonotype was recorded only once. The V gene is TRBV19, the J gene TRBJ2-7; D gene unclear. The CDR3 runs to 14 residues. Trimming stripped 5 bases from V and 1 base from J, with 12 bases between. Germline CDR1 reads LNHDA; CDR2 reads SQIVND (reference sequence). The CDR3 region has the DNA TGTGCCAGTAGTGTCGCCGGGCCTTCCTACGAGCAGTACTTC. It encodes CASSVAGPSYEQYF.

This clonotype has a single count. The chain employs TRBV14 and TRBJ2-1, with no clear D. V lost 1 base to trimming and J lost 9 bases, with 4 bases between them. The germline gives CDR1 SGHDN, CDR2 FVKESK. The CDR3 sequence is 11 residues long. This CDR3 is CASSQVTEQFF. The CDR3 nucleotides are TGTGCCAGCAGCCAAGTCACTGAGCAGTTCTTC. The full variable domain, rest sourced from reference TRBV14 and TRBJ2-1, is EAGVTQFPSHSVIEKGQTVTLRCDPISGHDNLYWYRRVMGKEIKFLLHFVKESKQDESGMPNNRFLAERTGGTYSTLKVQPAELEDSGVYFCASSQVTEQFFGPGTRLTVL.

The chain carries TRBV7-2 and TRBJ2-1; D unresolved. The CDR3 is made up of 15 amino acids. Looked up from germline, CDR1 is SGHTA and CDR2 is FQGNSA. V gave up 5 bases and J gave up 4 bases, with 15 bases separating them. The CDR3 spells CASSLDRLLYNEQFF. The DNA for the CDR3 is TGTGCCAGCAGCCTAGACCGACTCCTGTACAATGAGCAGTTCTTC. Using reference TRBV7-2 and TRBJ2-1 for the parts outside the CDR3, the full variable domain is GAGVSQSPSNKVTEKGKDVELRCDPISGHTALYWYRQSLGQGLEFLIYFQGNSAPDKSGLPSDRFSAERTGGSVSTLTIQRTQQEDSAVYLCASSLDRLLYNEQFFGPGTRLTVL.

The J gene is TRBJ2-3, the V gene TRBV30, with a tentative D call TRBD2 (5 bases). The CDR3 consists of 11 residues. Per the germline V gene, CDR1 is GTSNPN and CDR2 is SVGIG (reference sequence). V was cut by 7 bases and J by 9 bases, with 14 bases left in between. The CDR3 loop is CALYIARTQYF. CDR3 DNA sequence: TGTGCCTTATACATAGCGAGGACGCAGTATTTT.

The sample holds a few counts of this clonotype. V and J are TRBV29-1 and TRBJ2-7; no reliable D call. Trimming removed 4 bases at V and 5 bases at J, with 21 bases between. CDR3 length equals 15 residues. Germline V lookup: CDR1 SQVTM, CDR2 ANQGSEA. CDR3: CSVVATYRRAHEQYF. Here the CDR3 DNA reads TGCAGCGTTGTCGCTACCTACCGAAGGGCCCACGAGCAGTACTTC.

This chain uses TRBV20-1 with TRBJ2-7, with 10 bases matching TRBD2. From germline, CDR1 is DFQATT and CDR2 SNEGSKA (reference sequence). After removal of 4 bases from V and 3 bases from J, the junction contained 9 bases not matched to a gene. The CDR3 is 15 amino acids. CDR3 loop: CSATTPASGSYEQYF. Here the CDR3 DNA reads TGCAGTGCTACCACCCCCGCTAGCGGGAGCTACGAGCAGTACTTC.